This TCR beta chain was retrieved from a study of T cells in Graves' hyperthyroidism and ophthalmopathy (dated by TCRdb to the late 2010s). General notes on the study: TCR V-J signatures able to tell the groups apart were searched for in a discovery cohort of 90 to 100 patients, of whom approximately 40 had Graves' ophthalmopathy and roughly 59 had stable Graves' hyperthyroidism. For training and testing, the 80 to 100 patients in the discovery cohort were randomly divided in a 7:3 ratio. An independent validation cohort of 18 to 20 hyperthyroidism patients and approximately 16 patients who later progressed to ophthalmopathy tested prospective prediction of ophthalmopathy. The paper describes TCR Vbeta CDR3 sequencing of some 130 peripheral blood samples, made up of 40 to 45 ophthalmopathy patients, around 73 hyperthyroidism patients and roughly 17 progressor patients. Thyroid tissue and blood T-cell repertoires from over 5 Graves' hyperthyroidism patients were also compared in the study. After blood sampling, hyperthyroidism patients were treated with methimazole at a starting dose of 30 mg daily, and ophthalmopathy patients were treated with high-dose intravenous methylprednisolone. Broad study findings and their caveats: Most expanded thyroid clonotypes (frequency above 0.001) were also detected in blood, suggesting blood repertoires may reflect thyroid immune responses. Sample size was not statistically predetermined, and investigators were not blinded to group allocation. In validation, the model predicted progression to ophthalmopathy with 55% to 71% sensitivity and 72.22% specificity, a median of about 6.7 months before onset. Ophthalmopathy was separated from stable hyperthyroidism by a 13 V-J signature model, with approximately 86% sensitivity and about 81% specificity obtained in cross-validation and 80%/75% obtained in testing.

As to this clonotype: Its antigen remains unidentified. A read error may be the cause here, since a much bigger clone is one base away.

The TCR beta CDR3 regions were amplified from RNA transcripts. A first-round RT-PCR of the TCR CDR3 used the HTBI primer set with the Qiagen OneStep RT-PCR kit. Libraries were constructed in a second round of multiplex PCR, after which size selection and purification were carried out. Sequencing of the libraries was done on an Illumina HiSeq2000 using paired-end 100 bp reads. Processing in the source paper ran as follows. Raw data were processed with SOAPnuke, discarding reads with adapters, uncalled bases, mean Phred below 15, or no exact constant-primer or identifier match. High-quality paired reads were merged with COPE v1.2.5, and unique nucleotide sequences were defined as clonotypes. MiTCR v1.1 was used to align clonotypes to the IMGT TRBV, TRBD and TRBJ reference segments. The analysis included only V-J combinations with a frequency above 0.0001, which together covered around 99% of the repertoires. The TCS score was defined as F50 (clonal expansion) divided by E x V (chaos), with BLOSUM62-based TCRdist calculated between CDR3 peptides within each V-J. Welch's t-statistics and random forest reduced 450 to 600 V-J features to around 14, which were used in a naive Bayes classifier (R e1071). The Morisita-Horn index was used to measure how similar the thyroid and blood repertoires were. TCRdb's own reprocessing of the public reads used fastp at Q25 and MiXCR and kept productive beta chains. Duplicate CDR3 protein sequences are folded into a single record with the most common DNA and genes. V and J calls and clone size were set by TCRdb, not the authors. Present in this sample are about 570,000 distinct CDR3 sequences, around 45% of which were seen just once. 15% to 20% of the sample is held by the ten biggest clonotypes.

Exclusion was applied to patients with uncontrolled infections, other autoimmune diseases, pregnancy or lactation. Diagnoses were based on clinical symptoms, serum thyroxine and TRAb, thyroid ultrasound and orbital computed tomography. Total RNA was extracted with Trizol reagent, and quality was checked on an Agilent 2100 Bioanalyzer. From its cysteine to its phenylalanine, the CDR3 spans 12 amino acids. The CDR3 DNA has 36 bases and is translated from base 1. V drops 1 base and J drops 1 base, leaving 4 bases in between. The germline V gene (reference sequence) specifies DFQATT as CDR1 and SNEGSKA as CDR2.

This sequence was found in an adult woman with Graves' disease, either hyperthyroidism or ophthalmopathy (not recorded which). Sequences were obtained from peripheral blood or thyroid tissue (not recorded which). The chain uses TRBV20-1 and TRBJ1-1, with the D gene call left open. The CDR3 is CSARGQNTEAFF. The nucleotide sequence is TGCAGTGCTAGAGGACAGAACACTGAAGCTTTCTTT.